The next 22 T cell receptor beta chains were all read from a single sample in a study of metastatic and nonmetastatic thyroid tumors. MiXCR reprocessed the PCR reads for TCRdb. The sample holds about 40,000 clones, roughly 11% seen once. Until they underwent thyroid surgery, no patient had received any treatment. The sequenced sample consisted of blood. Source of these receptors: a female donor with papillary thyroid cancer or a benign thyroid nodule (not recorded which). Some clones in this sample may be carry-over from other donors' samples.

This clone was found a few times. The V gene is TRBV12-2, the J gene TRBJ2-7; the DNA was not used to check the table's D call, TRBD2. TRBV12-2 is deemed a pseudogene. This CDR3 has 18 amino acids. The CDR3 sequence is CASRLFLMTVAEAYEQYF. CDR3 bases: TGTGCAAGTCGCTTATTCTTAATGACGGTAGCGGAGGCCTACGAGCAGTACTTC.

This clone was picked up many times. V gene TRBV6-4 combines with J gene TRBJ1-2; D not certain. Looked up from germline, CDR1 is MRHNA and CDR2 is SNTAGT. The CDR3 contains 11 residues. V was pared by 6 bases and J by 4 bases, with 6 bases between. CDR3 loop: CASRSGYGYTF. CDR3 sequence (DNA): TGTGCCAGCAGAAGCGGCTATGGCTACACCTTC.

By share, this clone counts as medium-sized. V gene TRBV12-3 or TRBV12-4 combines with J gene TRBJ2-1; a weak D match, TRBD1 (5 bases). Trimming shortened V by 6 bases and J by 3 bases, and 15 bases separated the two germline ends. This CDR3 contains 15 residues. CDR3 nucleotides: TGTGCCAGCAGCCCAACAGGACGGGTCTACAATGAGCAGTTCTTC. The encoded protein is CASSPTGRVYNEQFF.

This clone was detected ten times or more. The gene calls are TRBV4-1 and TRBJ2-7; 10 bases fit TRBD2. The V gene's germline CDR1 is MGHRA and CDR2 YSYEKL. The CDR3 is 16 residues long. Trimming cost V 0 bases and J 5 bases; bases outside gene matches: 7. The CDR3 DNA reads TGCGCCAGCAGCCAAGAAGGGGGGCTAGCGGGAGACGAGCAGTACTTC. This encodes CASSQEGGLAGDEQYF.

This clone was detected only once. This rearrangement joins TRBV5-1 to TRBJ2-6; the D is unclear. The CDR3 runs to 15 residues. V gave up 0 bases and J gave up 0 bases, with 4 bases separating them. Germline V CDR1 and CDR2: SGHRS, YFSETQ. CDR3 in amino acids: CASSLAVSGANVLTF. In DNA, the CDR3 is TGCGCCAGCAGCTTGGCAGTCTCTGGGGCCAACGTCCTGACTTTC.

V and J are TRBV5-1 and TRBJ2-3; 7 nucleotides line up with TRBD2. CDR3 length: 14 residues. The V gene end was trimmed by 5 bases and the J gene end by 5 bases; junction bases not matched to a gene: 8. Germline CDR1 is SGHRS and CDR2 is YFSETQ. The CDR3 here is CASRKAGRKDTQYF. The CDR3 nucleotides read TGCGCCAGCAGAAAAGCGGGAAGAAAAGATACGCAGTATTTT. Together with reference TRBV5-1 and TRBJ2-3, the CDR3 gives the full variable domain: KAGVTQTPRYLIKTRGQQVTLSCSPISGHRSVSWYQQTPGQGLQFLFEYFSETQRNKGNFPGRFSGRQFSNSRSEMNVSTLELGDSALYLCASRKAGRKDTQYFGPGTRLTVL.

At least ten counts were recorded for this clone. V usage is TRBV7-6 and J usage is TRBJ2-3; TRBD1 agrees at 9 bases. The germline CDR1 and CDR2 sequences are SGHVS and FNYEAQ. The J segment lost 4 bases and the V segment lost 5 bases, leaving 7 bases of the junction unmatched. The CDR3 length is 15 residues. In nucleotides, the CDR3 is TGTGCCAGCAGCGGCCGGGACAGGGACCCAGATACGCAGTATTTT. Its protein product is CASSGRDRDPDTQYF.

This clone was seen ten or more times. This chain links TRBV10-3 with TRBJ1-6; D possibly corresponds to TRBD1 (5 bases). Deletions cut 7 bases from V and 5 bases from J, with 12 bases between. CDR1 is ENHRY, CDR2 SYGVKD, per germline. This CDR3 is 14 amino acids long. CDR3 loop: CAITRTPDNSPLHF. The CDR3 nucleotides are TGTGCCATCACCAGGACACCAGATAATTCACCCCTCCACTTT.

As for this clone: A read error may be the cause here, since a much bigger clone is one base away. The chain joins TRBV6-1 to TRBJ2-7; D ambiguous. The CDR3 consists of 12 residues. Germline CDR1 is MNHNS and CDR2 is SASEGT. The CDR3 region has the DNA TGTGCCAGCAGCGAAGACCGCTACGAGCAGTACTTC. Its translation: CASSEDRYEQYF.

This clone was counted many times. V and J are TRBV20-1 and TRBJ2-7, with D perhaps matching TRBD1 or TRBD2 (6 bases each). The CDR3 spans 14 residues. The V and J ends lost 4 bases and 0 bases respectively, with 13 bases between them. CDR1 is DFQATT, CDR2 SNEGSKA, per germline (reference sequence). The CDR3 is CSANRGQLSYEQYF. CDR3 nucleotide sequence: TGCAGTGCTAACCGGGGGCAGCTCTCCTACGAGCAGTACTTC.

This clone was detected ten times or more. This chain connects TRBV6-1 to TRBJ2-1; 8 bases align to TRBD1. The trim removed 6 bases at V and 2 bases at J, leaving 9 bases unmatched. CDR1 is MNHNS, CDR2 SASEGT, per germline. The CDR3 is made up of 16 amino acids. The CDR3 nucleotides read TGTGCCAGCAGCCTTGGACAGGGCCTTCCCTACAATGAGCAGTTCTTC. This sequence encodes CASSLGQGLPYNEQFF.

This clone was counted at least ten times. The chain is built from TRBV14 and TRBJ2-1; 14 nucleotides agree with TRBD2. CDR1 is SGHDN and CDR2 is FVKESK in the germline V gene. Germline trimming cut 2 bases from V and 13 bases from J; bases unmatched to any gene: 10. The CDR3 covers 16 residues. This CDR3 is CASSQLGGLAGDQQFF. The CDR3 DNA reads as TGTGCCAGCAGCCAACTCGGGGGACTAGCGGGAGATCAACAGTTCTTC.

Many counts were recorded for this clone. This chain joins TRBV19 and TRBJ2-2; perhaps TRBD1 as D (6 bases). The CDR3 length is 15 residues. Trimming left V 4 bases short and J 7 bases short, with 16 bases between. Germline loops: CDR1 LNHDA, CDR2 SQIVND (reference sequence). CDR3 nucleotide sequence: TGTGCCAGTAGTACCAAGGGACATCGGGGCGGGGAGCTGTTTTTT. Protein product: CASSTKGHRGGELFF.

Many counts were recorded for this clone. This rearrangement joins TRBV30 to TRBJ2-5; TRBD2 might be the D (6 bases). CDR3 size: 13 residues. Germline CDR1 is GTSNPN and CDR2 is SVGIG (reference sequence). V lost 8 bases to trimming and J lost 5 bases, with 18 bases between them. Here the CDR3 DNA reads TGTGCCGGATGGGGGGTTGGTGCGGAGACCCAGTACTTC. Translation gives CAGWGVGAETQYF.

Concerning this clone: This may come from a read error, since a much larger clone is one base off. Distinct nucleotide sequences in the sample also encode this CDR3. This sequence joins TRBV9 and TRBJ1-1; the match to TRBD1 covers 7 bases. With 2 bases clipped from V and 5 bases from J, the junction kept 6 bases outside the gene matches. The CDR3 is made up of 14 amino acids. The V gene's germline CDR1 is SGDLS and CDR2 YYNGEE. The DNA for the CDR3 is TGTGCCAGCAGCGTCCTTCCAGGGGGTACTGAAGCTTTCTTT. This codes for CASSVLPGGTEAFF.

The chain has TRBV7-2 and TRBJ2-7, with unresolved D. There are 16 residues in the CDR3. CDR1 and CDR2 from the germline V gene are SGHTA and FQGNSA. Trimming stripped 2 bases from V and 0 bases from J, with 14 bases between. The CDR3 DNA is TGTGCCAGCAGCTTATCGTCCAGGTGGGTCTCCTACGAGCAGTACTTC. This translates into CASSLSSRWVSYEQYF.

This clone was observed at least ten times. The rearrangement uses TRBV6-4 and TRBJ1-5, with 9 bases lining up with TRBD1. V shed 2 bases, J shed 4 bases, and the junction held 6 bases outside the gene matches. CDR1 and CDR2 from the germline V gene are MRHNA and SNTAGT. The CDR3 runs to 16 residues. CDR3 DNA sequence: TGTGCCAGCAGTGACGACCGAGGACAGGGGAATCAGCCCCAGCATTTT. It translates to CASSDDRGQGNQPQHF.

The chain has TRBV4-1 and TRBJ2-1; TRBD2 agrees at 10 bases. This CDR3 comprises 17 residues. Germline trimming cut 4 bases from V and 6 bases from J; bases unmatched to any gene: 12. Germline V lookup: CDR1 MGHRA, CDR2 YSYEKL. This CDR3 reads CASSPQKAGGSANEQFF. CDR3 DNA sequence: TGCGCCAGCAGCCCCCAGAAAGCGGGAGGGTCAGCCAATGAGCAGTTCTTC.

This clone was counted at least ten times. The chain combines TRBV30 with TRBJ2-2, with a weak D call TRBD2 (6 bases). Germline CDR1 and CDR2: GTSNPN and SVGIG (reference sequence). With 2 bases removed from V and 5 bases from J, the gap between germline ends came to 15 bases. The CDR3 spans 15 residues. CDR3 nucleotides: TGTGCCTGGAGTAGAAAACTAGCAAGAACCGGGGAGCTGTTTTTT. Its translation is CAWSRKLARTGELFF.

In this sample, this clone turned up once. The V call is TRBV13, the J call TRBJ1-2; tentative D call: TRBD1 (5 bases). Germline V lookup: CDR1 PRHDT, CDR2 FYEKMQ (reference sequence). The CDR3 consists of 15 residues. Trimming removed 1 base at V and 5 bases at J, with 14 bases between. Here the CDR3 DNA reads TGTGCCAGCAGCTTAGTAGGGGCCGGTGGTTATGGCTACACCTTC. It yields the protein CASSLVGAGGYGYTF.

This clone appeared many times. The chain is built from TRBV11-3 and TRBJ2-1, with unresolved D. The CDR3 totals 12 residues. Between the trimmed V and J ends, which lost 4 bases and 3 bases, there was a span of 4 bases. CDR1 is SGHNT, CDR2 YENEEA, per germline. CDR3 nucleotides: TGTGCCAGCAGCTCCCGCTACAATGAGCAGTTCTTC. It specifies CASSSRYNEQFF.

This clone has a count of ten or more. The rearrangement links TRBV20-1 to TRBJ1-3; perhaps TRBD1 as D (6 bases). CDR3 length: 16 residues. Trimming left V 6 bases short and J 0 bases short, with 18 bases between. Per germline, CDR1 DFQATT and CDR2 SNEGSKA (reference sequence). The CDR3 coding sequence is TGCAGTGCCTCCCAAATTACAGGGAACTCTGGAAACACCATATATTTT. Amino acids: CSASQITGNSGNTIYF.